The 7 T cell receptor beta chains listed next were all sequenced from one sample in a study of T-cell reconstitution after alpha-beta-depleted transplantation in children. Unique molecular identifiers tagged the TCRbeta library. MiXCR, run by TCRdb on the PCR reads, gives a single entry per CDR3 protein. The sample has 580,000 or so distinct CDR3 sequences, about 23% seen once. Sequencing used PBMCs, mostly from graft donor cells, obtained 360 days after TCRalphabeta/CD19-depleted stem cell transplant. The receptors come from a boy in the first two years of life who had a stem cell transplant for acute myeloid leukemia, so the T cells may come from the graft donor.

There are many counts of this clonotype. The chain has TRBV20-1 and TRBJ2-1; weak D call: TRBD2 (5 bases). The germline V gene has CDR1 DFQATT and CDR2 SNEGSKA (reference sequence). V was shortened by 6 bases and J by 5 bases, with 11 bases between the two germline ends. This CDR3 is 12 amino acids long. CDR3 protein: CSATRTDNEQFF. The CDR3 DNA reads TGCAGTGCCACCCGGACTGACAATGAGCAGTTCTTC.

This rearrangement joins TRBV10-3 to TRBJ2-7; D not certain. The CDR3 covers 11 residues. Germline loops: CDR1 ENHRY, CDR2 SYGVKD. V lost 7 bases and J lost 5, with 9 bases in between. The CDR3 loop reads CAINPWDEQYV. The CDR3 DNA reads as TGTGCCATCAACCCCTGGGACGAGCAGTACGTC.

V gene TRBV6-5 combines with J gene TRBJ1-4, with D tentatively TRBD1 (6 bases). This CDR3 is built from 15 residues. Germline CDR1 MNHEY, CDR2 SVGAGI. Trimming cost V 3 bases and J 6 bases, with 14 bases left between them. The CDR3 protein is CASSYHQGMDEKLFF. For the CDR3, the DNA is TGTGCCAGCAGTTATCATCAGGGGATGGATGAAAAACTGTTTTTT.

The V and J genes are TRBV5-1 and TRBJ1-6; 8 nucleotides agree with TRBD1. Losses at the gene ends were 4 bases for V and 7 bases for J; bases not matched to a gene: 10. The CDR3 totals 16 residues. Germline assignment: CDR1 SGHRS and CDR2 YFSETQ. Written as DNA, the CDR3 is TGCGCCAGCAGCCTGACGTCGGGACAGGCAAATTCACCCCTCCACTTT. Amino acids: CASSLTSGQANSPLHF.

The chain employs TRBV20-1 and TRBJ1-4; D not certain. V was cut by 3 bases and J by 0 bases, with 8 bases left in between. Germline V CDR1 and CDR2: DFQATT, SNEGSKA (reference sequence). CDR3 length equals 14 residues. The CDR3 sequence: CSARRTATNEKLFF. The CDR3 DNA reads TGCAGTGCTAGGCGAACAGCAACTAATGAAAAACTGTTTTTT.

The chain joins TRBV4-3 to TRBJ2-7, with a weak D call TRBD1 (6 bases). The CDR3 loop spans 15 amino acids. The germline V gene encodes CDR1 LGHNA and CDR2 YSLEER. V was cut by 1 base and J by 7 bases, with 17 bases left in between. CDR3 in DNA: TGCGCCAGCAGCCAAGCGAGGGTCCAGGGGAGTGAGCAGTACTTC. Its translation is CASSQARVQGSEQYF.

This clonotype was observed a few times. J is TRBJ1-2 and V is TRBV20-1; no definite D call. V dropped 1 base and J dropped 7 bases, with 7 bases sitting between them. The CDR3 length is 11 residues. From germline, CDR1 is DFQATT and CDR2 SNEGSKA (reference sequence). The CDR3 protein is CSARGVGGYTF. The CDR3 DNA follows: TGCAGTGCTAGAGGTGTGGGTGGCTACACCTTC.